This passage covers 24 T cell receptor beta chains from one sample sequenced in a study of T cell responses to AZD1222 COVID-19 vaccine. Here immunoSEQ multiplex PCR was the method, and the copy in TCRdb shows in-frame clones only, minus some. The sample contains some 130,000 clones, over 75% of which appear only once. The specimen comprised peripheral blood, sampled on day 0 of AZD1222 vaccination. These TCRs come from an adult in good health.

The chain links TRBV14 to TRBJ1-2; D is possibly TRBD1 (6 bases). The CDR3 is 14 residues long. The V gene's germline CDR1 is SGHDN and CDR2 FVKESK. V was trimmed by 0 bases and J by 4 bases, leaving 9 bases between them. This CDR3 reads CASSQEIGGYGYTF. In nucleotides, the CDR3 is TGTGCCAGCAGCCAAGAGATAGGGGGCTATGGCTACACCTTC.

This clone appeared a single time. The V gene is TRBV5-5, the J gene TRBJ1-5; 8 nucleotides line up with TRBD1. J lost 4 bases, V lost 4 bases, and 7 bases had no gene match. Germline CDR1 reads SGHKS; CDR2 reads YYEKEE (reference sequence). CDR3 size: 15 residues. The CDR3 protein is CASSLWTGMNQPQHF. The CDR3 DNA is TGTGCCAGCAGCCTCTGGACAGGGATGAATCAGCCCCAGCATTTT.

This chain joins TRBV7-9 and TRBJ1-2; D gene unclear. CDR3 length: 14 residues. Germline V CDR1 and CDR2: SEHNR, FQNEAQ (reference sequence). With 0 bases removed from V and 4 bases from J, the gap between germline ends came to 9 bases. The CDR3 DNA is TGTGCCAGCAGCTTAGCGGGCCCACCCTATGGCTACACCTTC. It is translated as CASSLAGPPYGYTF.

This sequence joins TRBV19 and TRBJ2-4; no clear D gene. This CDR3 is 18 amino acids long. The V end was cut by 1 base, the J end by 2 bases, with 18 bases between. Germline V lookup: CDR1 LNHDA, CDR2 SQIVND (reference sequence). CDR3 in DNA: TGTGCCAGTAGTATAGGGGCTAGAGCCCTCTCCTCCAAAAACATTCAGTACTTC. Translation: CASSIGARALSSKNIQYF.

The CDR3 region is CASSLTARQETQYF. In DNA, the CDR3 is TGTGCCAGCAGCTTGACGGCCCGCCAAGAGACCCAGTACTTC. The rearrangement uses TRBV5-8 and TRBJ2-5; D is ambiguous. CDR3 length: 14 residues. Germline V gene sequence: CDR1 SGHTS, CDR2 YDEGEE. V lost 1 base, J lost 1 base, and 8 bases lay in between. Together with reference TRBV5-8 and TRBJ2-5, the CDR3 gives the full variable domain: EAGVTQSPTHLIKTRGQQATLRCSPISGHTSVYWYQQALGLGLQFLLWYDEGEERNRGNFPPRFSGRQFPNYSSELNVNALELEDSALYLCASSLTARQETQYFGPGTRLLVL.

The CDR3 region is CATRSRQGSEKLFF. DNA of the CDR3: TGTGCCACCAGATCGCGCCAGGGGAGTGAAAAACTGTTTTTT. The V call is TRBV24-1, the J call TRBJ1-4, with D maybe TRBD1 (6 bases). The V gene's germline CDR1 is KGHDR and CDR2 SFDVKD. V shed 7 bases and J shed 7 bases, with 15 bases lying between them. CDR3 length: 14 residues.

This rearrangement joins TRBV5-6 to TRBJ1-4; D unclear. CDR3 length equals 14 residues. Germline lookup yields CDR1 SGHDT and CDR2 YYEEEE. The V gene lost 5 bases and the J gene lost 0 bases, with 8 bases spanning the gap. The CDR3, as DNA: TGTGCCAGCAGTTACACAGCAACTAATGAAAAACTGTTTTTT. Translating gives CASSYTATNEKLFF.

V and J are TRBV18 and TRBJ2-1; D remains unclear. V gave up 3 bases and J gave up 9 bases, with 6 bases separating them. This CDR3 region has 11 residues. Per germline, CDR1 KGHSH and CDR2 LQKENI. Here the CDR3 reads CASSPTGEQFF. The DNA of the CDR3 is TGTGCCAGCTCACCGACCGGTGAGCAGTTCTTC.

The gene calls are TRBV6-5 and TRBJ1-2; 7 bases are a match to TRBD1. The V gene end was trimmed by 0 bases and the J gene end by 6 bases; junction bases not matched to a gene: 10. The CDR3 covers 16 residues. Germline V gives CDR1 MNHEY, CDR2 SVGAGI. CDR3 loop: CASSYSRGIQGNGYTF. The CDR3 DNA follows: TGTGCCAGCAGTTACTCGAGGGGGATACAGGGGAATGGCTACACCTTC.

The chain is built from TRBV10-1 and TRBJ1-1, with 8 nucleotides matching TRBD1. Looked up from germline, CDR1 is WNHNN and CDR2 is SYGVQD (reference sequence). The J segment lost 11 bases and the V segment lost 2 bases, leaving 7 bases of the junction unmatched. The CDR3 is 13 residues long. The CDR3 here is CASSEIRTGKAFF. In DNA form, the CDR3 reads TGCGCCAGCAGTGAGATACGGACAGGGAAGGCTTTCTTT.

CDR3 DNA: TGTGCCACCAGGACTAGCGGGTCTCTAGAGACCCAGTACTTC. Amino acids: CATRTSGSLETQYF. The rearrangement joins TRBV15 to TRBJ2-5; 10 bases map to TRBD2. This CDR3 comprises 14 residues. J gave up 4 bases and V 6 bases, and 5 bases lay outside the gene matches. The germline CDR1 and CDR2 sequences are LNHNV and YYDKDF (reference sequence).

The rearrangement joins TRBV11-3 to TRBJ1-1, with D hard to call. V lost 3 bases and J lost 0, with 8 bases in between. This CDR3 region has 14 residues. The V gene's germline CDR1 is SGHNT and CDR2 YENEEA. The CDR3 here is CASSFGVLNTEAFF. The CDR3 DNA reads as TGTGCCAGCAGCTTCGGAGTTCTGAACACTGAAGCTTTCTTT.

V gene TRBV24-1 combines with J gene TRBJ1-2, with 11 bases fitting TRBD1. V was pared by 3 bases and J by 8 bases, with 7 bases of the junction left unmatched. The CDR3 totals 15 residues. Germline CDR1 KGHDR, CDR2 SFDVKD. The CDR3 DNA sequence: TGTGCCACCAGTGATCGCCGGACAGGGGGCTGGGGCTACACCTTC. This translates into CATSDRRTGGWGYTF.

For the CDR3, the DNA is TGTGCCAGCTGTTCTCCGGGGGCTTGGGAAAAACTGTTTTTT. Protein product: CASCSPGAWEKLFF. This rearrangement joins TRBV2 to TRBJ1-4; tentatively, D is TRBD1 (6 bases). From germline, CDR1 is SNHLY and CDR2 FYNNEI. V was trimmed by 8 bases and J by 8 bases, leaving 18 bases between them. This CDR3 contains 14 residues.

V and J are TRBV6-5 and TRBJ2-1; weak D call: TRBD1 (5 bases). Germline V gene lookup returns CDR1 MNHEY and CDR2 SVGAGI. Trimming left V 0 bases short and J 4 bases short, with 10 bases between. The CDR3 runs 15 residues. The CDR3 nucleotides read TGTGCCAGCAGTTACTCGGGGCAGGCATACAATGAGCAGTTCTTC. Translation: CASSYSGQAYNEQFF.

The chain combines TRBV3-1 (or the pseudogene TRBV3-2) with TRBJ2-1; 9 bases match TRBD2. Germline V gene lookup returns CDR1 LGHDT and CDR2 YNNKEL (reference sequence). The CDR3 contains 15 residues. Losses at the gene ends were 1 base for V and 8 bases for J; bases not matched to a gene: 6. DNA for the CDR3: TGTGCCAGCAGCCAAGGTAAGACTAGCGGCCATGAGCAGTTCTTC. Its translation: CASSQGKTSGHEQFF.

This chain links TRBV10-2 with TRBJ2-1; D perhaps matches TRBD2 (5 bases). In germline, CDR1 is WSHSY, CDR2 SAAADI. V was trimmed by 7 bases and J by 3 bases, leaving 13 bases between them. The CDR3 runs to 14 residues. The CDR3 protein is CASISGNLYNEQFF. The CDR3, as DNA: TGCGCCAGCATATCCGGGAATCTCTACAATGAGCAGTTCTTC.

The rearrangement links TRBV7-3 to TRBJ2-3; tentatively, D is TRBD2 (6 bases). This CDR3 spans 15 amino acids. Trimming cost V 5 bases and J 2 bases, with 14 bases left between them. Per the germline V gene, CDR1 is SGHTA and CDR2 is FQGTGA. CDR3 coding DNA: TGTGCCAGCAGCCCCCCGGGACTTGCCACAGATACGCAGTATTTT. Its translation: CASSPPGLATDTQYF.

This clone has only one observation. The chain uses TRBV7-2 and TRBJ2-2; D might be TRBD1 or TRBD2, each matching 5 bases. Germline CDR1 reads SGHTA; CDR2 reads FQGNSA. V was trimmed by 2 bases and J by 5 bases, leaving 12 bases between them. This CDR3 region has 15 residues. Here the CDR3 reads CASSLNSWGTGELFF. The CDR3 bases are TGTGCCAGCAGCTTAAACTCCTGGGGGACCGGGGAGCTGTTTTTT.

This clone was recorded a few times. The chain links TRBV6-5 to TRBJ1-1; D unresolved. The CDR3 extends over 13 amino acids. Germline V lookup: CDR1 MNHEY, CDR2 SVGAGI. Trimming removed 2 bases at V and 10 bases at J, with 14 bases between. The CDR3 sequence is CASSYGLSTGAFF. The CDR3 coding sequence is TGTGCCAGCAGTTACGGGCTATCAACCGGAGCTTTCTTT.

The V and J genes are TRBV7-9 and TRBJ2-2; D gene unclear. CDR1 and CDR2 from the germline V gene are SEHNR and FQNEAQ (reference sequence). Deletions cut 5 bases from V and 0 bases from J, with 13 bases between. The CDR3 has 16 amino acids. The CDR3 nucleotides are TGTGCCAGCAGCCAGGTCGCCGTCGCGAACACCGGGGAGCTGTTTTTT. Its protein is CASSQVAVANTGELFF.

The chain is built from TRBV11-1 and TRBJ2-5; the match to TRBD2 covers 11 bases. The CDR3 sequence is 15 residues long. V lost 3 bases and J lost 5; bases outside the gene matches: 5. Germline-derived CDR1 and CDR2 are SGHAT and FQDESV (reference sequence). The CDR3 nucleotides are TGTGCCAGCAGCTTTAGCGGGGGGGCACGGGAGACCCAGTACTTC. Translating it yields CASSFSGGARETQYF.

This clone was seen just once. The chain is built from TRBV3-1 (or the pseudogene TRBV3-2) and TRBJ1-2; D remains unclear. Germline lookup yields CDR1 LGHDT and CDR2 YNNKEL (reference sequence). Trimming stripped 0 bases from V and 4 bases from J, with 6 bases between. The CDR3 spans 13 residues. DNA of the CDR3: TGTGCCAGCAGCCAAGAACAGTTCTATGGCTACACCTTC. This translates into CASSQEQFYGYTF.

This clone was seen only once. The genes are TRBV5-5 and TRBJ1-2; perhaps TRBD1 as D (6 bases). V lost 0 bases, J lost 4 bases, and 16 bases lay in between. In germline, CDR1 is SGHKS, CDR2 YYEKEE (reference sequence). CDR3 length: 16 amino acids. The CDR3 nucleotides read TGTGCCAGCAGCTTGGCCCCAGGGGTCGGGGGCTATGGCTACACCTTC. Its protein is CASSLAPGVGGYGYTF.